The rows below give T cell receptor beta chains drawn from one sample of a study of blood T cell repertoires in COVID-19. Sequencing was performed with immunoSEQ multiplex PCR; in TCRdb, only in-frame clones are kept and a portion is missing. The sample lists around 50,000 clones, approximately 80% occurring once. The sample comprised peripheral blood. The receptor set was obtained from a man between 65 and 85 years old with acute or convalescent COVID-19. The CDR3 runs from the conserved cysteine through the conserved F or W. The order of the fields is clone size, D gene, J gene, V gene, CDR3 protein, CDR3 DNA. D genes are given only for firm matches. The size entry is marked missing in some rows and otherwise reads once, few, many or a size class.

abundance: .; d_gene: TRBD1; j_gene: TRBJ2-5; v_gene: TRBV10-2; CDR3aa: CASSDLDRDTQYF; CDR3nt: TGCGCCAGCAGTGATTTGGACAGGGACACCCAGTACTTC
abundance: .; d_gene: .; j_gene: TRBJ1-4; v_gene: TRBV28; CDR3aa: CASSAGGADNEKLFF; CDR3nt: TGTGCCAGCAGTGCCGGGGGGGCGGATAATGAAAAACTGTTTTTT
abundance: .; d_gene: .; j_gene: TRBJ2-7; v_gene: TRBV19; CDR3aa: CASSIRRDNSYEQYF; CDR3nt: TGTGCCAGTAGTATCCGACGGGACAACTCCTACGAGCAGTACTTC
abundance: .; d_gene: .; j_gene: TRBJ2-2; v_gene: TRBV11-3; CDR3aa: CATEKGGTGELFF; CDR3nt: TGTGCCACCGAGAAAGGAGGGACCGGGGAGCTGTTTTTT
abundance: .; d_gene: .; j_gene: TRBJ2-5; v_gene: TRBV3-1/TRBV3-2; CDR3aa: CASSQGAPVETQYF; CDR3nt: TGTGCCAGCAGCCAAGGGGCTCCGGTAGAGACCCAGTACTTC
abundance: .; d_gene: .; j_gene: TRBJ1-5; v_gene: TRBV6-4; CDR3aa: CASSLREGNQPQHF; CDR3nt: TGTGCCAGCAGCCTCAGGGAAGGCAATCAGCCCCAGCATTTT
abundance: .; d_gene: TRBD2; j_gene: TRBJ2-5; v_gene: TRBV28; CDR3aa: CASSFSAGGPETQYF; CDR3nt: TGTGCCAGCAGTTTTTCCGCGGGAGGGCCGGAGACCCAGTACTTC
abundance: .; d_gene: .; j_gene: TRBJ1-6; v_gene: TRBV5-4; CDR3aa: CASSLSGGGTDSPLHF; CDR3nt: TGTGCCAGCAGCTTAAGTGGCGGGGGAACGGATTCACCCCTCCACTTT
abundance: .; d_gene: .; j_gene: TRBJ2-1; v_gene: TRBV7-2; CDR3aa: CASSAGDNRPPVYNEQFF; CDR3nt: TGTGCCAGCAGCGCAGGGGACAACAGACCCCCCGTATACAATGAGCAGTTCTTC
abundance: once; d_gene: .; j_gene: TRBJ1-6; v_gene: TRBV9; CDR3aa: CASSEGGVDNSPLHF; CDR3nt: TGTGCCAGCAGCGAAGGGGGGGTAGATAATTCACCCCTCCACTTT
abundance: .; d_gene: .; j_gene: TRBJ1-6; v_gene: TRBV30; CDR3aa: CAWSGRGAYNSPLHF; CDR3nt: TGTGCCTGGAGCGGCAGGGGAGCCTATAATTCACCCCTCCACTTT
abundance: .; d_gene: .; j_gene: TRBJ2-2; v_gene: TRBV30; CDR3aa: CAWSVLATPNGELFF; CDR3nt: TGTGCCTGGAGTGTTCTAGCGACCCCGAACGGGGAGCTGTTTTTT
abundance: .; d_gene: .; j_gene: TRBJ1-6; v_gene: TRBV19; CDR3aa: CASSPPGSGYSPLHF; CDR3nt: TGTGCCAGTAGCCCCCCGGGCAGCGGATATTCACCCCTCCACTTT
abundance: .; d_gene: .; j_gene: TRBJ2-7; v_gene: TRBV7-2; CDR3aa: CASSRAGGHQGEQYF; CDR3nt: TGTGCCAGCAGCAGAGCCGGGGGGCATCAAGGCGAGCAGTACTTC
abundance: .; d_gene: .; j_gene: TRBJ2-3; v_gene: TRBV27; CDR3aa: CASSFERRDTQYF; CDR3nt: TGTGCCAGCAGTTTTGAGAGGAGAGATACGCAGTATTTT
abundance: .; d_gene: .; j_gene: TRBJ1-3; v_gene: TRBV18; CDR3aa: CASSPSSSSGNTIYF; CDR3nt: TGTGCCAGCTCCCCCTCTAGCAGCTCTGGAAACACCATATATTTT
abundance: .; d_gene: .; j_gene: TRBJ2-2; v_gene: TRBV18; CDR3aa: CASSPGIGQLNTGELFF; CDR3nt: TGTGCCAGCTCACCAGGAATAGGACAGCTTAACACCGGGGAGCTGTTTTTT
abundance: .; d_gene: TRBD2; j_gene: TRBJ2-1; v_gene: TRBV27; CDR3aa: CASSFRAGGVEQFF; CDR3nt: TGTGCCAGCAGTTTCAGGGCGGGAGGGGTTGAGCAGTTCTTC
abundance: .; d_gene: .; j_gene: TRBJ1-1; v_gene: TRBV5-5; CDR3aa: CASTGVDEAFF; CDR3nt: TGTGCCAGCACCGGAGTCGATGAAGCTTTCTTT
abundance: .; d_gene: .; j_gene: TRBJ1-1; v_gene: TRBV5-8; CDR3aa: CASSLAGQFTGEAFF; CDR3nt: TGTGCCAGCAGCTTGGCCGGTCAGTTTACAGGTGAAGCTTTCTTT
abundance: .; d_gene: .; j_gene: TRBJ2-7; v_gene: TRBV18; CDR3aa: CASSPPGRGGEQYF; CDR3nt: TGTGCCAGCTCACCACCGGGAAGGGGGGGCGAGCAGTACTTC
abundance: few; d_gene: TRBD1; j_gene: TRBJ1-6; v_gene: TRBV25-1; CDR3aa: CASSAQGGSPHF; CDR3nt: TGTGCCAGCAGTGCCCAGGGGGGAAGCCCCCACTTT
abundance: .; d_gene: .; j_gene: TRBJ2-5; v_gene: TRBV30; CDR3aa: CAWTSRETQYF; CDR3nt: TGTGCCTGGACTAGCAGAGAGACCCAGTACTTC
abundance: .; d_gene: TRBD2; j_gene: TRBJ2-2; v_gene: TRBV5-4; CDR3aa: CASLARGGSSVGELFF; CDR3nt: TGTGCCAGCCTAGCTCGGGGGGGCAGTTCCGTCGGGGAGCTGTTTTTT
abundance: .; d_gene: .; j_gene: TRBJ1-2; v_gene: TRBV7-9; CDR3aa: CASSLAQNYGYTF; CDR3nt: TGTGCCAGCAGCTTAGCCCAGAACTATGGCTACACCTTC
abundance: .; d_gene: .; j_gene: TRBJ2-7; v_gene: TRBV25-1; CDR3aa: CASSRRGASYEQYF; CDR3nt: TGTGCCAGCAGTCGTCGAGGCGCGTCCTACGAGCAGTACTTC
abundance: once; d_gene: TRBD1; j_gene: TRBJ2-2; v_gene: TRBV7-2; CDR3aa: CASSSTIQGTGELFF; CDR3nt: TGTGCCAGCAGCTCGACTATACAGGGGACCGGGGAGCTGTTTTTT
abundance: .; d_gene: TRBD1; j_gene: TRBJ1-2; v_gene: TRBV7-2; CDR3aa: CASSFSGQGYGYTF; CDR3nt: TGTGCCAGCAGCTTCTCGGGACAGGGGTATGGCTACACCTTC
abundance: .; d_gene: TRBD1; j_gene: TRBJ1-2; v_gene: TRBV18; CDR3aa: CASSIQGAGYGYTF; CDR3nt: TGTGCCAGCTCCATCCAGGGGGCAGGCTATGGCTACACCTTC
abundance: .; d_gene: .; j_gene: TRBJ1-5; v_gene: TRBV6-2/TRBV6-3; CDR3aa: CASSQRGRADNQPQHF; CDR3nt: TGTGCCAGCAGCCAAAGAGGCAGGGCCGACAATCAGCCCCAGCATTTT
abundance: .; d_gene: .; j_gene: TRBJ1-1; v_gene: TRBV7-3; CDR3aa: CASSPSGGEEAFF; CDR3nt: TGTGCCAGCAGCCCGAGCGGGGGCGAGGAAGCTTTCTTT
abundance: .; d_gene: TRBD1; j_gene: TRBJ1-2; v_gene: TRBV4-1; CDR3aa: CASSQGGQGNYGYTF; CDR3nt: TGCGCCAGCAGCCAAGGGGGACAGGGTAACTATGGCTACACCTTC
abundance: once; d_gene: .; j_gene: TRBJ2-2; v_gene: TRBV18; CDR3aa: CASSPLARGTGELFF; CDR3nt: TGTGCCAGCTCTCCGTTGGCCAGGGGCACCGGGGAGCTGTTTTTT
abundance: .; d_gene: .; j_gene: TRBJ1-6; v_gene: TRBV3-1/TRBV3-2; CDR3aa: CASMPRGGGSPLHF; CDR3nt: TGTGCCAGCATGCCCCGGGGGGGCGGGTCACCCCTCCACTTT
abundance: .; d_gene: TRBD2; j_gene: TRBJ2-2; v_gene: TRBV14; CDR3aa: CASSRLAGFYTGELFF; CDR3nt: TGTGCCAGCAGCCGACTAGCGGGTTTCTACACCGGGGAGCTGTTTTTT
abundance: .; d_gene: TRBD2; j_gene: TRBJ2-2; v_gene: TRBV7-3; CDR3aa: CASSAGLAGGVGELFF; CDR3nt: TGTGCCAGCAGCGCGGGACTAGCGGGAGGGGTCGGGGAGCTGTTTTTT
abundance: .; d_gene: TRBD2; j_gene: TRBJ2-3; v_gene: TRBV7-3; CDR3aa: CASRSSGRSTDTQYF; CDR3nt: TGTGCCAGCAGATCTAGCGGGAGAAGCACAGATACGCAGTATTTT
abundance: .; d_gene: .; j_gene: TRBJ2-1; v_gene: TRBV20-1; CDR3aa: CSASRVQQFF; CDR3nt: TGCAGTGCTAGTCGAGTTCAGCAGTTCTTC
abundance: few; d_gene: TRBD1; j_gene: TRBJ2-7; v_gene: TRBV10-1; CDR3aa: CASRAGTGVEYEQYF; CDR3nt: TGCGCCAGCAGAGCCGGGACAGGGGTCGAGTACGAGCAGTACTTC
abundance: .; d_gene: TRBD1; j_gene: TRBJ1-5; v_gene: TRBV7-2; CDR3aa: CASSFTADREQPQHF; CDR3nt: TGTGCCAGCAGCTTTACGGCGGACAGGGAACAGCCCCAGCATTTT
abundance: .; d_gene: TRBD1; j_gene: TRBJ2-4; v_gene: TRBV29-1; CDR3aa: CSVARGIAKNIQYF; CDR3nt: TGCAGCGTTGCCAGGGGGATAGCCAAAAACATTCAGTACTTC
abundance: .; d_gene: TRBD1; j_gene: TRBJ2-5; v_gene: TRBV5-1; CDR3aa: CASSPTGVRETQYF; CDR3nt: TGCGCCAGCAGCCCCACAGGGGTCCGGGAGACCCAGTACTTC
abundance: .; d_gene: TRBD2; j_gene: TRBJ2-7; v_gene: TRBV9; CDR3aa: CASSVGAGGGSYEQYF; CDR3nt: TGTGCCAGCAGCGTTGGAGCGGGAGGGGGCTCCTACGAGCAGTACTTC
abundance: .; d_gene: .; j_gene: TRBJ1-4; v_gene: TRBV4-2; CDR3aa: CASSQERQTNEKLFF; CDR3nt: TGTGCCAGCAGCCAAGAGCGACAGACTAATGAAAAACTGTTTTTT
abundance: .; d_gene: .; j_gene: TRBJ1-5; v_gene: TRBV6-5; CDR3aa: CASTQGLSQPQHF; CDR3nt: TGTGCCAGCACCCAGGGGTTAAGTCAGCCCCAGCATTTT
abundance: once; d_gene: TRBD2; j_gene: TRBJ2-7; v_gene: TRBV3-1/TRBV3-2; CDR3aa: CASSQEWASGSYEQYF; CDR3nt: TGTGCCAGCAGCCAAGAATGGGCTAGCGGGAGCTACGAGCAGTACTTC
abundance: .; d_gene: .; j_gene: TRBJ1-1; v_gene: TRBV10-3; CDR3aa: CAISPGGNTEAFF; CDR3nt: TGTGCCATCAGCCCCGGGGGGAACACTGAAGCTTTCTTT
abundance: once; d_gene: TRBD2; j_gene: TRBJ2-1; v_gene: TRBV5-1; CDR3aa: CASRDLGLAGDNEQFF; CDR3nt: TGCGCCAGCAGGGACCTGGGACTAGCGGGGGACAATGAGCAGTTCTTC
abundance: .; d_gene: TRBD1; j_gene: TRBJ1-1; v_gene: TRBV19; CDR3aa: CASHTGTGYEAFF; CDR3nt: TGTGCCAGTCATACCGGGACAGGCTATGAAGCTTTCTTT
abundance: .; d_gene: TRBD1; j_gene: TRBJ2-5; v_gene: TRBV15; CDR3aa: CATSNADRVVVETQYF; CDR3nt: TGTGCCACCAGCAATGCCGACAGGGTGGTAGTAGAGACCCAGTACTTC
abundance: .; d_gene: .; j_gene: TRBJ2-7; v_gene: TRBV4-3; CDR3aa: CASSQVGAQSEQYF; CDR3nt: TGCGCCAGCAGCCAAGTTGGGGCGCAAAGCGAGCAGTACTTC
abundance: .; d_gene: .; j_gene: TRBJ1-3; v_gene: TRBV11-2; CDR3aa: CASSLESGNTIYF; CDR3nt: TGTGCCAGCAGCTTAGAGTCGGGAAACACCATATATTTT
abundance: .; d_gene: .; j_gene: TRBJ2-5; v_gene: TRBV5-5; CDR3aa: CASSRGFQETQYF; CDR3nt: TGTGCCAGCAGCAGGGGGTTTCAAGAGACCCAGTACTTC
abundance: .; d_gene: .; j_gene: TRBJ2-3; v_gene: TRBV24-1; CDR3aa: CATSDPGGRTDTQYF; CDR3nt: TGTGCCACCAGTGACCCAGGAGGCCGCACAGATACGCAGTATTTT
abundance: .; d_gene: .; j_gene: TRBJ1-3; v_gene: TRBV9; CDR3aa: CASSVEAEGNTIYF; CDR3nt: TGTGCCAGCAGCGTAGAAGCGGAGGGAAACACCATATATTTT
abundance: .; d_gene: .; j_gene: TRBJ2-1; v_gene: TRBV4-3; CDR3aa: CASSQDRASPREQFF; CDR3nt: TGCGCCAGCAGCCAAGATCGAGCTAGCCCCCGTGAGCAGTTCTTC
abundance: once; d_gene: .; j_gene: TRBJ2-7; v_gene: TRBV28; CDR3aa: CASSLLQGYEQYF; CDR3nt: TGTGCCAGCAGTTTATTACAGGGTTACGAGCAGTACTTC
abundance: .; d_gene: TRBD1; j_gene: TRBJ1-3; v_gene: TRBV5-6; CDR3aa: CASSADRGVTGTIYF; CDR3nt: TGTGCCAGCAGCGCGGACAGGGGGGTGACGGGCACCATATATTTT
abundance: .; d_gene: .; j_gene: TRBJ2-2; v_gene: TRBV7-6; CDR3aa: CASTPLLASPGELFF; CDR3nt: TGTGCCAGCACGCCCCTTCTAGCGAGTCCCGGGGAGCTGTTTTTT